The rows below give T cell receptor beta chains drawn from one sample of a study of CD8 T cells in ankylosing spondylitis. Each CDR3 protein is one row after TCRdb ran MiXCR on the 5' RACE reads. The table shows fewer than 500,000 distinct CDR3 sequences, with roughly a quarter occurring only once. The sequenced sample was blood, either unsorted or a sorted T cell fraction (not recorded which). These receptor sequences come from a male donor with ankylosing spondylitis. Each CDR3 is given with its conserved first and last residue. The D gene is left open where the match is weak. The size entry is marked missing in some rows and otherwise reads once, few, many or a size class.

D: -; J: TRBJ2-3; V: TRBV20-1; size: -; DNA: TGCAGTGCTAGACCCACGGGGTTGGGGAAGACAGATACGCAGTATTTT; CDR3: CSARPTGLGKTDTQYF
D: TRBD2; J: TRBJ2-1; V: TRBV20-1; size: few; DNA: TGCAGTGCTAAGCGGGGAAACTCCTACAATGAGCAGTTCTTC; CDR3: CSAKRGNSYNEQFF
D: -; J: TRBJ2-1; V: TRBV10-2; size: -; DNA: TGCGCCAGCAGAGAACCCGGGACTGGGATTACGTATGAGCAGTTCTTC; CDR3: CASREPGTGITYEQFF
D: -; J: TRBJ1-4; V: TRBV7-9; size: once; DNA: TGTGCCAGCAGCTTAGCCGGAGAGGAAAAACTGTTTTTT; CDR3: CASSLAGEEKLFF
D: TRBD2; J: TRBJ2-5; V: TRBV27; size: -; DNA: TGTGCCAGCAGTTTATGGACTAGCGGGACCCAAGAGACCCAGTACTTC; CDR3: CASSLWTSGTQETQYF
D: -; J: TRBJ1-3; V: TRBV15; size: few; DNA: TGTGCCACCAGCATCAGCTCTGGAAACACCATATATTTT; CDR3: CATSISSGNTIYF
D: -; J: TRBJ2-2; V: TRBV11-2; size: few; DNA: TGTGCCAGCAGCTTAGTCCCTTTCGGAGCCGGGGTGGCCGGGGAGCTGTTTTTT; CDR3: CASSLVPFGAGVAGELFF
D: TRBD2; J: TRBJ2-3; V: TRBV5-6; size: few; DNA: TGTGCCAGCAGCTTCGCAGTTGCGGGAGGCGCAGATACGCAGTATTTT; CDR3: CASSFAVAGGADTQYF
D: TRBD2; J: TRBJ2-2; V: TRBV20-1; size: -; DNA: TGCAGTGCTAGAGATAGGGGCTGGCGGGAGCTAACCGGGGAGCTGTTTTTT; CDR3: CSARDRGWRELTGELFF
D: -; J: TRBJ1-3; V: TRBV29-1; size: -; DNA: TGCAGCGCTGGAGGGTCTGGAAACACCATATATTTT; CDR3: CSAGGSGNTIYF
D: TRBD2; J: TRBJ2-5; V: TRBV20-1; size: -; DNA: TGCAGTGCTGGAGGAGGGCTAGCGGTGATCCAAGAGACCCAGTACTTC; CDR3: CSAGGGLAVIQETQYF
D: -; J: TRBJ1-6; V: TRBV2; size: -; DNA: TGTGCCAGCAGTGAAGCCCAGGGACGGTCACCCCTCCACTTT; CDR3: CASSEAQGRSPLHF
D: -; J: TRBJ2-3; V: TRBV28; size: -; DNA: TGTGCCAGCAGCCTCCAGTTGGGTCCAGATACGCAGTATTTT; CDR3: CASSLQLGPDTQYF
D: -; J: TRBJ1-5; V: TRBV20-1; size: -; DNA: TGCAGTGCCCAGGACAGTAGCAATCAGCCCCAGCATTTT; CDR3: CSAQDSSNQPQHF
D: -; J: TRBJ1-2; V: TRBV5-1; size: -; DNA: TGCGCCAGCAGCTTTGTAGCGGGGACGAACTATGGCTACACCTTT; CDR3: CASSFVAGTNYGYTF
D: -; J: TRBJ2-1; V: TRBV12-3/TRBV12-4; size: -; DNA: TGTGCCAGTCTGGGACCGCGGACGGTCTTC; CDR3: CASLGPRTVF
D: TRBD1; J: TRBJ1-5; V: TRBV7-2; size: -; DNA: TGTGCCAGCAGCTTAGTAGGGACAGGGGGCAATCAGCCCCAGCATTTT; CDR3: CASSLVGTGGNQPQHF
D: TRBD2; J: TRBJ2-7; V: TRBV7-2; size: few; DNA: TGTGCCAGCAGCATTAGACTAGCGGGAGGTTACGAGCAGTACTTC; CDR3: CASSIRLAGGYEQYF
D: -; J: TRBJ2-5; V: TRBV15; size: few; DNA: TGTGCCACCAGCAGAGAGGACGGGAGAGGAGAGACCCAGTACTTC; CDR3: CATSREDGRGETQYF
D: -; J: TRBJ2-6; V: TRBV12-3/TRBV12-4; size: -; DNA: TGTGCCACAGCTGTTGCGGGGGCCAACGTCCTGACTTTC; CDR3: CATAVAGANVLTF
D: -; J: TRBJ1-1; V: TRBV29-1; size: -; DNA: TGCAGCGTTGGGTCGTTTTGGGGAGGCACTGAAGCTTTCTTT; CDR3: CSVGSFWGGTEAFF
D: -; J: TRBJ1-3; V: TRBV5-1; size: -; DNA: TGCGCCAGCAGCCAGACAGCTCAAACTGGAAACACCATATATTTT; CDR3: CASSQTAQTGNTIYF
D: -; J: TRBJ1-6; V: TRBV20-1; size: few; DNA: TGCAGTGCTAGAGATCGGGGCAGGGTTACCTATAATTCACCCCTCCACTTT; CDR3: CSARDRGRVTYNSPLHF
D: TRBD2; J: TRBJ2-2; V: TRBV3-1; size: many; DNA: TGTGCCAGCAGCCAAATAGCGGGAGTATCGGTCACCGGGGAGCTGTTTTTT; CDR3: CASSQIAGVSVTGELFF
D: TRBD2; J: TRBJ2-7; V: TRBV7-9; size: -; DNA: TGTGCCAGCAGCCGGAGCGGGGACCCCTCCTACGAGCAGTACTTC; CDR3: CASSRSGDPSYEQYF
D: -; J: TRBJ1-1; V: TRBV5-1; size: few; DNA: TGCGCCAGCGGGCCATCCTTAGGCCAGGGAGGGACTGAAGCTTTCTTT; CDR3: CASGPSLGQGGTEAFF
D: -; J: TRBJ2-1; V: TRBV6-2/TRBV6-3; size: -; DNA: TGTGCCAGCAGTTACAGTAGACAGGCCAATGAGCAGTTCTTC; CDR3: CASSYSRQANEQFF
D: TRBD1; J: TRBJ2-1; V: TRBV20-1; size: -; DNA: TGCAGTGCTAGAGATTTTAGGGACAGGGCTTACAATGAGCAGTTCTTC; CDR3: CSARDFRDRAYNEQFF
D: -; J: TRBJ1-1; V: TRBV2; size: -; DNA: TGTGCCAGCAGTGAAGTCAGGGCGAACACTGAAGCTTTCTTT; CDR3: CASSEVRANTEAFF
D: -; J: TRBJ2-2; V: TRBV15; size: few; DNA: TGTGCCACCAGCAGAGATGCGGGGACGCTAAACACCGGGGAGCTGTTTTTT; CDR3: CATSRDAGTLNTGELFF
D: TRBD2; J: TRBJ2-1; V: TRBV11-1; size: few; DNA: TGTGCCAGCAGCTTAGAACTAGCGGGAGTGACCTACAATGAGCAGTTCTTC; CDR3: CASSLELAGVTYNEQFF
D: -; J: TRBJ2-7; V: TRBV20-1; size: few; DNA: TGCAGTGCTAGAGCACAGGCAATCTCCTACGAGCAGTACTTC; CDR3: CSARAQAISYEQYF
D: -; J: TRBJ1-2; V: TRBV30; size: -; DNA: TGTGCCTGGAGTCAAAGCCGGAGGGGCTACACCTTC; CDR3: CAWSQSRRGYTF
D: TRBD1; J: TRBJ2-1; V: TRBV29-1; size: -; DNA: TGCAGCGTTGAGGGAACCGACAGGGATGAGCAGTTCTTC; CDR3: CSVEGTDRDEQFF
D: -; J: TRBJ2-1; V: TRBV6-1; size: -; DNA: TGTGCCAGCAGCCAATCCGGCGCAGAAAACAATGAGCAGTTCTTC; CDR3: CASSQSGAENNEQFF
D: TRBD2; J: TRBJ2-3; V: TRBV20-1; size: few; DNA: TGCAGTGCTAGAGATCCCAGCGGGAGAGGCACAGATACGCAGTATTTT; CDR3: CSARDPSGRGTDTQYF
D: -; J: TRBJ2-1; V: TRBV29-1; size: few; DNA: TGCAGCGAGGCCAGGGATTTGGGGAATGAGCAGTTCTTC; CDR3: CSEARDLGNEQFF
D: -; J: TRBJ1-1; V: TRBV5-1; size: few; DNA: TGCGCCAGCAGCTTGGCCGGGTCGAGGGACACTGAAGCTTTCTTT; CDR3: CASSLAGSRDTEAFF
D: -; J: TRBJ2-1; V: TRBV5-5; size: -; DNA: TGTGCCAGCAGCTTGGAGGCTGCCGGACTCTCGGGCGCTGAGCAGTTCTTC; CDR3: CASSLEAAGLSGAEQFF
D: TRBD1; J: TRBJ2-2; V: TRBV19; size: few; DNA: TGTGCCAGTAGTAGACAGGGTGTTGGGAACACCGGGGAGCTGTTTTTT; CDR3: CASSRQGVGNTGELFF
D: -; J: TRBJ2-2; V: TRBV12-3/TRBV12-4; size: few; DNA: TGTGCCAGCAGTTTCTTTACCGGAGCCACCGGGGAGCTGTTTTTT; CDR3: CASSFFTGATGELFF
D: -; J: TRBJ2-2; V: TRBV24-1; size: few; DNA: TGTGCCACCAGTGATTTGGGTCAGGGGGGCACCGGGGAGCTGTTTTTT; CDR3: CATSDLGQGGTGELFF
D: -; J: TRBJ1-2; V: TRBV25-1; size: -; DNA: TGTGCCAGCAGATCCATCCTTAACTATGGCTACACCTTC; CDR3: CASRSILNYGYTF
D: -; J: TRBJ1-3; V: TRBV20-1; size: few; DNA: TGCAGTGCTAGAGATCTGCGAAACTCTGGAAACACCATATATTTT; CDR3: CSARDLRNSGNTIYF
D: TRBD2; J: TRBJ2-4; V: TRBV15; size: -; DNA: TGTGCCACCAGCAGAGATCTTTTGCGGGAGCTAGCCAAAAACATTCAGTACTTC; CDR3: CATSRDLLRELAKNIQYF
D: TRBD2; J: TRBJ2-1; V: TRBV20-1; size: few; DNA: TGCAGTGCTCCACTACTAGCGGGAGGTGGCAATGAGCAGTTCTTC; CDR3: CSAPLLAGGGNEQFF
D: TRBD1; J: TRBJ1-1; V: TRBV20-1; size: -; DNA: TGCAGTGCTGACAGGGGAAGGACTGAAGCTTTCTTT; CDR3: CSADRGRTEAFF
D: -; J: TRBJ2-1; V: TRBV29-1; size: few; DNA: TGCAGCGTAGGACGCTTAGCCTACAATGAGCAGTTCTTC; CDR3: CSVGRLAYNEQFF
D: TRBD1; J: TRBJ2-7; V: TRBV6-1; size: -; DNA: TGTGCCAGCAGCCCGGGACAGAGCTCCTACGAGCAGTACTTC; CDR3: CASSPGQSSYEQYF
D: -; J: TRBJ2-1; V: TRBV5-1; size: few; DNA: TGCGCCAGCAGCTTGGATGGGACTCCCCGTGGAGAGCAGTTCTTC; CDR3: CASSLDGTPRGEQFF
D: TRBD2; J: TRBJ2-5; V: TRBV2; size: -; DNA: TGTGCCAGCAACCTTGGGACTAGCGGGAGGATTGTCAATGAGACCCAGTACTTC; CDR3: CASNLGTSGRIVNETQYF
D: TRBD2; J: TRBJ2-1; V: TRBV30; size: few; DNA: TGTGCCTGGAGTGGGCTGGCGGGAGCTTATCGGGAGCAGTTCTTC; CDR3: CAWSGLAGAYREQFF
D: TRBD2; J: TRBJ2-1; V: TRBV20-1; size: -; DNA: TGCAGTGCTAGGGGAGGGGACTCGTGGGATGAGCAGTTCTTC; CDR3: CSARGGDSWDEQFF
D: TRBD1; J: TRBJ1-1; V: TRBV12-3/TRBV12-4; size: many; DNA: TGTGCCAGCAGCGGGGACAGGTCGAACACTGAAGCTTTCTTT; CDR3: CASSGDRSNTEAFF
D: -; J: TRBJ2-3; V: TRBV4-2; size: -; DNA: TGTGCCAGCAGCCTTGGGGGGGCGAGCACAGATACGCAGTATTTT; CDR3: CASSLGGASTDTQYF
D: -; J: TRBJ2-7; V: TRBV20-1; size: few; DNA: TGCAGTGCTAGAGACCTGACAGTCTCCTACGAGCAGTACTTC; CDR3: CSARDLTVSYEQYF